The T cell receptor (beta chain) described here comes from a study of T-cell reconstitution after alpha-beta-depleted transplantation in children. Unique molecular identifiers were used to barcode this TCRbeta library. A single record per CDR3 protein comes from TCRdb applying MiXCR to the PCR reads. The table records hundreds of thousands of distinct CDR3 sequences, over 8% of them present only once. A note on this clonotype: This may stem from a read error, because a much larger clone lies one nucleotide away. This CDR3 fails to terminate in the conserved phenylalanine or tryptophan, so it likely reflects a read error.

Germline CDR1 SGHTA, CDR2 FQGNSA. V lost 3 bases to trimming and J lost 2 bases; unmatched junction nucleotides: 3. The length of the CDR3 is 15 residues. The chain links TRBV7-2 to TRBJ2-1; TRBD2 matches at 8 bases. The receptor was isolated from a human donor who donated a stem cell graft to a child with SCID. The sample in question was PBMCs from the stem cell graft donor, obtained from the stem cell graft. The DNA for the CDR3 is TGTGCCAGCAGCTTTTCAGCGGGGGCCTACAATGAGCAGTTCTTA. Protein sequence: CASSFSAGAYNEQFL.